The subject of this entry is one T cell receptor (beta chain). Its antigen is not known. The sample is drawn from a study of identical twins. Overall study results and limits: With abundant cord blood beta clonotypes, insertions were fewer; memory repertoires showed no such pattern.

V lost 3 bases, J lost 4 bases, and 5 bases stayed unmatched. CDR1 is SGHRS, CDR2 YFSETQ, per germline. The CDR3 spans 15 residues. Unique molecular identifiers were present on the cDNA, and a universal primer site came from template switching. Each CDR3 protein is one row after TCRdb ran MiXCR on the 5' RACE reads. The sample carries around 510,000 distinct CDR3 sequences, over 11% recorded once. These sequences were also reported in another study, on yellow fever vaccine responses in identical twins. This second study notes: The T cell response to vaccination in identical twins was reportedly partly convergent and partly personalized.

Sequencing was performed on CD4+ T cells sorted from blood. The gene calls are TRBV5-1 and TRBJ2-2; TRBD2 matches at 8 bases. The receptor was isolated from a woman under 30 in good health. The CDR3 region is CASSSGTRITGELFF. Written as DNA, the CDR3 is TGCGCCAGCAGCTCCGGGACTAGGATCACCGGGGAGCTGTTTTTT.